One sample yielded the 3 T cell receptor beta chains listed below, sequenced in a study of cytomegalovirus exposure and HLA in healthy donors. Vbeta (60) and Jbeta (13) primers were used in the PCR. Clones were read by immunoSEQ multiplex PCR, and TCRdb kept only the in-frame ones, dropping some. This table has approximately 80,000 clones, around four fifths appearing once. Sequencing input: PBMCs. The origin of the receptors is a male donor in good health and CMV-seropositive.

The chain uses TRBV9 and TRBJ2-7; 8 nucleotides match TRBD2. Germline CDR1 and CDR2: SGDLS and YYNGEE. The CDR3 loop spans 15 amino acids. Unmatched junction bases numbered 4, after V lost 0 bases and J lost 2 bases. The CDR3 sequence is CASSVGVAGPYEQYF. In nucleotides, the CDR3 is TGTGCCAGCAGCGTAGGGGTAGCGGGGCCCTACGAGCAGTACTTC.

This chain links TRBV6-1 with TRBJ1-4; D gene uncertain. Trimming took 7 bases from V and 14 from J, leaving 17 bases between them. Germline V gene lookup returns CDR1 MNHNS and CDR2 SASEGT. The CDR3 has 12 residues. In nucleotides, the CDR3 is TGTGCCAGCACCCTTAACCAACTTCGGCTGTTTTTT. This encodes CASTLNQLRLFF.

This rearrangement joins TRBV6-1 to TRBJ1-5, with D uncertain. Germline lookup yields CDR1 MNHNS and CDR2 SASEGT. CDR3 length: 10 amino acids. CDR3 bases: TGTGCAGCGGGGAATCAGCCCCAGCATTTT. Amino acids: CAAGNQPQHF.